A single TCR beta chain is shown here with its context. The entry originates in a study of blood T cell repertoires in COVID-19. For the study at large: PBMCs, B-cell-depleted T cells, or T cells provided the cDNA or gDNA that made up the material.

Per the study methods: Nucleated cell number was recorded as an estimate derived from reference gene primer amplification. Repertoires were generated with immunoSEQ multiplex PCR, while TCRdb's copy carries only in-frame clones and drops some. That table supplies the V and J calls and clone size; D and trimming were determined from the DNA. Altogether about 240,000 clones are present, about 90% being singletons, with the ten largest covering just over 7%. The CDR3 length is 15 residues. CDR1 and CDR2 (germline): SGHRS, YFSETQ. J was trimmed by 6 bases and V by 4 bases; bases with no gene match: 7. The V gene is TRBV5-1, the J gene TRBJ2-2; 9 nucleotides align to TRBD2. The clonotype originates from a man aged 55-75 years who had recovered from COVID-19. Input material: peripheral blood. The CDR3 spells CASSRDLAGSGELFF. CDR3 bases: TGCGCCAGCAGCCGGGACCTAGCGGGGTCCGGGGAGCTGTTTTTT.